A single sample gave rise to the 25 T cell receptor beta chains below, sequenced in a study of CXCR3-negative and CXCR3-positive naive CD8 T cells. Study outcomes and limitations: Naive cells that were CXCR3-positive had more hydrophobic TRB CDR3s (compared with CXCR3-negative naive cells).

UMI-labeled 5' RACE TRB cDNA libraries were prepared from the cells. From its re-call of the 5' RACE reads, TCRdb lists each CDR3 protein once, without DNA. Listed are around 63,000 distinct CDR3 sequences; over 4% falls within the top ten. Antigens for these TCRs are unknown. The sequenced sample consisted of naive CXCR3+ CD8+ T cells from blood. The sample's subset: CD45RO-CCR7+CD27+CD95- naive CD8+ T cells expressing CXCR3 (TNR3+). Receptors were obtained from a human donor in good health. Some clones in this sample may be carry-over from other donors' samples.

The gene calls are TRBV29-1 and TRBJ2-3; TCRdb picks TRBD1, but there is no DNA to check that call. The CDR3 contains 15 residues. Germline lookup yields CDR1 SQVTM and CDR2 ANQGSEA. The CDR3 protein is CSVPGVGLDTDTQYF.

The chain has TRBV5-1 and TRBJ2-3. The germline CDR1 and CDR2 sequences are SGHRS and YFSETQ. This CDR3 contains 17 residues. The chain's CDR3 is CASSLAEAPAITDTQYF.

This chain joins TRBV7-6 and TRBJ2-5; TCRdb lists TRBD2, though no DNA is available to test this call. The germline CDR1 and CDR2 sequences are SGHVS and FNYEAQ. This CDR3 has 18 residues. The CDR3 sequence: CASSTSPPDQTGIETQYF.

The genes are TRBV12-3 or TRBV12-4 and TRBJ2-1. The length of the CDR3 is 14 residues. The CDR3 loop is CASSLTTTYNEQFF.

The chain joins TRBV7-9 to TRBJ2-7; TCRdb gives TRBD2 as the D gene, but with no DNA this cannot be confirmed. CDR1 and CDR2 from the germline V gene are SEHNR and FQNEAQ (reference sequence). CDR3 length: 18 amino acids. The CDR3 protein is CASSLTTSGGTQTYEQYF.

The genes are TRBV28 and TRBJ2-3; TCRdb calls TRBD2, which cannot be checked without DNA. The CDR3 sequence is 17 residues long. Germline CDR1 is MDHEN and CDR2 is SYDVKM. The CDR3 loop reads CASRSQGWGGPTDTQYF.

The CDR3 loop reads CASSDWTQLSTDTQYF. V is TRBV5-1 and J is TRBJ2-3; TCRdb calls TRBD2, which cannot be checked without DNA. The CDR3 is made up of 16 amino acids. CDR1 is SGHRS, CDR2 YFSETQ, per germline.

CDR3 residues: CASSPPRGHGNEQFF. The chain joins TRBV28 to TRBJ2-1; the D call of TRBD1 rests on TCRdb alone, since no DNA is present to check it. This CDR3 comprises 15 residues. Germline V gene data show CDR1 as MDHEN and CDR2 as SYDVKM.

The chain combines TRBV21-1 with TRBJ2-2; TCRdb designates TRBD2, a call that cannot be tested without DNA. TRBV21-1 is classified as a pseudogene. This CDR3 region has 17 residues. CDR3 protein: CASSLNSGTPNTGELFF.

By frequency, this clonotype registers medium-sized. The chain is built from TRBV6-4 and TRBJ2-1; TCRdb proposes TRBD2, but this gene call is untestable without DNA. CDR1 and CDR2 from the germline V gene are MRHNA and SNTAGT. The CDR3 sequence is 14 residues long. The CDR3 is CASSDAGTSGEQFF.

The chain is built from TRBV6-4 and TRBJ2-2. Germline assignment: CDR1 MRHNA and CDR2 SNTAGT. The CDR3 consists of 13 residues. The CDR3 spells CASSEFSTGELFF.

The J gene is TRBJ2-1, the V gene TRBV20-1; TCRdb indicates TRBD2, and absent DNA this call remains unverified. This CDR3 has 16 residues. The germline V gene encodes CDR1 DFQATT and CDR2 SNEGSKA (reference sequence). CDR3 protein: CSARDTASGGVYEQFF.

J is TRBJ2-1 and V is TRBV29-1; TCRdb gives TRBD2 as the D gene, but with no DNA this cannot be confirmed. Germline assignment: CDR1 SQVTM and CDR2 ANQGSEA. The CDR3 spans 13 residues. CDR3 region: CSVVVAWGYEQFF.

This chain links TRBV29-1 with TRBJ2-7; TCRdb returns TRBD1, unconfirmable since there is no DNA. The CDR3 is 14 amino acids. From germline, CDR1 is SQVTM and CDR2 ANQGSEA. CDR3 loop: CSVGDRGDSYEQYF.

The gene calls are TRBV27 and TRBJ2-4; TCRdb lists TRBD2, though no DNA is available to test this call. Germline V gene lookup returns CDR1 MNHEY and CDR2 SMNVEV (reference sequence). This CDR3 spans 14 amino acids. The CDR3 here is CASSLRGYQNIQYF.

CDR3 region: CASSLPGDGAFF. This rearrangement joins TRBV5-1 to TRBJ1-1; there is no DNA to check the TCRdb D call of TRBD1. There are 12 residues in the CDR3. CDR1 is SGHRS and CDR2 is YFSETQ in the germline V gene.

The gene calls are TRBV29-1 and TRBJ2-3; without DNA, the TCRdb call of TRBD1 cannot be checked. This CDR3 has 14 amino acids. Germline CDR1 reads SQVTM; CDR2 reads ANQGSEA. The CDR3 region is CSVELGVLPDTQYF.

The chain joins TRBV27 to TRBJ1-1; TCRdb's D call, TRBD1, is unchecked because there is no DNA. The CDR3 contains 12 residues. CDR1 MNHEY and CDR2 SMNVEV come from the germline V gene (reference sequence). The CDR3 spells CASRTGQGAAFF.

V and J are TRBV14 and TRBJ2-3; the D gene TCRdb calls, TRBD2, cannot be checked with no DNA. The CDR3 consists of 17 residues. CDR1 and CDR2 from the germline V gene are SGHDN and FVKESK. CDR3: CASSQDGLAGQHDTQYF.

The gene calls are TRBV7-9 and TRBJ2-5. Germline V gene lookup returns CDR1 SEHNR and CDR2 FQNEAQ (reference sequence). The CDR3 has 13 amino acids. The CDR3 region is CASSLGTTETQYF.

The chain links TRBV7-3 to TRBJ2-2; the TCRdb D gene call, TRBD1, has no DNA to confirm it. Looked up from germline, CDR1 is SGHTA and CDR2 is FQGTGA. This CDR3 contains 15 residues. This chain's CDR3 is CASSLRGESAGELFF.

V is TRBV12-3 or TRBV12-4 and J is TRBJ1-1; the D call from TCRdb, TRBD1, cannot be confirmed without DNA. The CDR3 length is 14 residues. The CDR3 here is CASSSRGWDTEAFF.

This sequence joins TRBV7-3 and TRBJ2-3; TCRdb indicates TRBD2, and absent DNA this call remains unverified. This CDR3 has 16 amino acids. Per germline, CDR1 SGHTA and CDR2 FQGTGA. CDR3 sequence: CASSLNAGILTDTQYF.

This CDR3 is CASSLNPRGGGNSPLHF. The rearrangement uses TRBV7-3 and TRBJ1-6; TCRdb gives TRBD1 as the D gene, but with no DNA this cannot be confirmed. There are 17 residues in the CDR3. Per germline, CDR1 SGHTA and CDR2 FQGTGA. Based on the CDR3 plus reference TRBV7-3 and TRBJ1-6, the full variable domain is GAGVSQTPSNKVTEKGKYVELRCDPISGHTALYWYRQSLGQGPEFLIYFQGTGAADDSGLPNDRFFAVRPEGSVSTLKIQRTERGDSAVYLCASSLNPRGGGNSPLHFGNGTRLTVT.

V gene TRBV28 combines with J gene TRBJ2-2; the D call from TCRdb, TRBD1, cannot be confirmed without DNA. Germline loops: CDR1 MDHEN, CDR2 SYDVKM. This CDR3 comprises 14 residues. The CDR3 spells CASSLQGYTGELFF.